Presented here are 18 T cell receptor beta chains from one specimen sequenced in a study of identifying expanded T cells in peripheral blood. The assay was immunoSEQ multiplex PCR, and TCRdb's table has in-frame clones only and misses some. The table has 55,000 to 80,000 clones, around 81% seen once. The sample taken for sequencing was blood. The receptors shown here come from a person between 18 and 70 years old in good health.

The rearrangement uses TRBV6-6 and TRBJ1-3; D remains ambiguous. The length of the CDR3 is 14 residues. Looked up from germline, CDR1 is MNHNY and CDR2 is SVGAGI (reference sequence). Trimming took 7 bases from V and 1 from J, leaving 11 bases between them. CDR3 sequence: CASINTGSGNTIYF. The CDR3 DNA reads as TGTGCCAGCATTAATACGGGTTCTGGAAACACCATATATTTT.

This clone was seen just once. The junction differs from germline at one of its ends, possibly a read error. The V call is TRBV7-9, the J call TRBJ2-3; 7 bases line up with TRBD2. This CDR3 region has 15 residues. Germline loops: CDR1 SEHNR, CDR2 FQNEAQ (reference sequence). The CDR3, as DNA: TGTGCCAGCAGCCTAGCAACTAGCGGCACAGATACGCAGTATTTT. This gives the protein CASSLATSGTDTQYF.

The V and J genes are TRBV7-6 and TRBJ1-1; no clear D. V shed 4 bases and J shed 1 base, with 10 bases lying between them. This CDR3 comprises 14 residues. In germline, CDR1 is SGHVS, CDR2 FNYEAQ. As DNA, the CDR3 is TGTGCCAGCAGCTCGATGTTGAGGAACACTGAAGCTTTCTTT. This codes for CASSSMLRNTEAFF.

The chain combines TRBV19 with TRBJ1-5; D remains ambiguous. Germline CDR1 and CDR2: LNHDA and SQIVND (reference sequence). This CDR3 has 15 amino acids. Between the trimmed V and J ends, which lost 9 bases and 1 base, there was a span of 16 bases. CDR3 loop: CASQRGGRSNQPQHF. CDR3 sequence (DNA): TGTGCCAGCCAAAGAGGAGGACGGAGCAATCAGCCCCAGCATTTT.

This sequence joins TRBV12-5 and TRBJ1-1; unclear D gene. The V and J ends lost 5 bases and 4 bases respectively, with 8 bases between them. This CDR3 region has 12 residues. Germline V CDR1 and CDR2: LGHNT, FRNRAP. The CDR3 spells CASGKSTTEAFF. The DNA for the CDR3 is TGTGCTAGTGGTAAGAGTACCACTGAAGCTTTCTTT. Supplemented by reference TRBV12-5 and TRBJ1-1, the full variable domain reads DARVTQTPRHKVTEMGQEVTMRCQPILGHNTVFWYRQTMMQGLELLAYFRNRAPLDDSGMPKDRFSAEMPDATLATLKIQPSEPRDSAVYFCASGKSTTEAFFGQGTRLTVV.

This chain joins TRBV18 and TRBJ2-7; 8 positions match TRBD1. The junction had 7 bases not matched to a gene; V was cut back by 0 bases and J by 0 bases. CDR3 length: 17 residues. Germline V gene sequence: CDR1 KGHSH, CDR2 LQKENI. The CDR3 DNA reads TGTGCCAGCTCACCACCGGGGACAGGAGCAAGCTCCTACGAGCAGTACTTC. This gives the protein CASSPPGTGASSYEQYF.

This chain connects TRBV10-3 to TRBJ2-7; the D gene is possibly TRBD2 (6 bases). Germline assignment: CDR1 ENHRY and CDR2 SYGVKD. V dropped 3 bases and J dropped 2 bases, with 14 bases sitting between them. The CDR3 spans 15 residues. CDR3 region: CAISDWGEVPYEQYF. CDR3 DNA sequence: TGTGCCATCAGTGACTGGGGGGAGGTACCCTACGAGCAGTACTTC.

CDR3 region: CASSEDRVLQETQYF. The DNA for the CDR3 is TGTGCCAGCAGTGAAGACAGGGTCCTCCAAGAGACCCAGTACTTC. The rearrangement uses TRBV2 and TRBJ2-5; maybe TRBD1 (6 bases). V was trimmed by 1 base and J by 1 base, leaving 10 bases between them. This CDR3 has 15 amino acids. Germline-derived CDR1 and CDR2 are SNHLY and FYNNEI.

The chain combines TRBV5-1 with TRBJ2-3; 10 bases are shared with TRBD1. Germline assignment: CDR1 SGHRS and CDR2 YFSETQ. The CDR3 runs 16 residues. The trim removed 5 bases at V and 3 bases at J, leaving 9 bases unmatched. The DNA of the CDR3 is TGCGCCAGCAGACTTAGGACAGGGGGAGGTACAGATACGCAGTATTTT. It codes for CASRLRTGGGTDTQYF.

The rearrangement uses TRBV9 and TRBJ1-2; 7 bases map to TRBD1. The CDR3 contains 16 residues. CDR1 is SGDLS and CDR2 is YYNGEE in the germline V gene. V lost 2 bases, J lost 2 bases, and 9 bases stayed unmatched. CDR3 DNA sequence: TGTGCCAGCAGCGTGGGCTCGGGACAGATAAACTATGGCTACACCTTC. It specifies CASSVGSGQINYGYTF.

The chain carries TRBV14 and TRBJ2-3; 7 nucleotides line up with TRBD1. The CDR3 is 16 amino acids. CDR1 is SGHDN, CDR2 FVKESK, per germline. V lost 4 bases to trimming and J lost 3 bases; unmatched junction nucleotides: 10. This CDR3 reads CASSRGQVLATDTQYF. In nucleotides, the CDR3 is TGTGCCAGCAGCCGTGGACAGGTACTCGCTACAGATACGCAGTATTTT.

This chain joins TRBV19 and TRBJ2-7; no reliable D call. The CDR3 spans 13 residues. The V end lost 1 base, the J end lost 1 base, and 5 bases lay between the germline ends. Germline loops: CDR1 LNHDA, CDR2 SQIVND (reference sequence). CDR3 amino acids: CASSIARSYEQYF. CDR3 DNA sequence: TGTGCCAGTAGTATAGCTCGGTCCTACGAGCAGTACTTC.

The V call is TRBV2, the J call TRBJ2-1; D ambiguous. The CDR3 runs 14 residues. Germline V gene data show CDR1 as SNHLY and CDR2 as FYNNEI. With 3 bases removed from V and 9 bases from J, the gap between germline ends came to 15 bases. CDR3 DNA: TGTGCCAGCAGTGAGCGACCAAAAGGTCCTGAGCAGTTCTTC. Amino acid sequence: CASSERPKGPEQFF.

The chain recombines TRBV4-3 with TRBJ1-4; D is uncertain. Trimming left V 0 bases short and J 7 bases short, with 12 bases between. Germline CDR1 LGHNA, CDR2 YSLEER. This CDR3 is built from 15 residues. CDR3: CASSQDRGFGEKLFF. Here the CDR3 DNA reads TGCGCCAGCAGCCAAGATCGGGGTTTTGGTGAAAAACTGTTTTTT.

CDR3 DNA sequence: TGTGCCAGCAGCTTAACCACGACTTCTGGGGGAAAAGCTTTCTTT. It yields the protein CASSLTTTSGGKAFF. The V call is TRBV7-2, the J call TRBJ1-1, with D perhaps TRBD1 (5 bases). V was cut by 2 bases and J by 9 bases, with 19 bases left in between. The CDR3 contains 15 residues. Germline CDR1 reads SGHTA; CDR2 reads FQGNSA.

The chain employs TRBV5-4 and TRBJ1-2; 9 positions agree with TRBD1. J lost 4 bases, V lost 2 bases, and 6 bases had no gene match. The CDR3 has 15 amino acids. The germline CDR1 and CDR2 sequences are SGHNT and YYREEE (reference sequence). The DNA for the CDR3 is TGTGCCAGCAGCTTTCAAACACAGGGGGCCTATGGCTACACCTTC. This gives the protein CASSFQTQGAYGYTF.

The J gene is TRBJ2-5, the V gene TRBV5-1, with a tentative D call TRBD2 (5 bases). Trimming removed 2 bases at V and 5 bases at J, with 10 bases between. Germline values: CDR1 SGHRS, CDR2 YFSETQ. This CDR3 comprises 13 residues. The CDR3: CASSLRGEETQYF. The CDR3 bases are TGCGCCAGCAGCTTACGGGGTGAGGAGACCCAGTACTTC.

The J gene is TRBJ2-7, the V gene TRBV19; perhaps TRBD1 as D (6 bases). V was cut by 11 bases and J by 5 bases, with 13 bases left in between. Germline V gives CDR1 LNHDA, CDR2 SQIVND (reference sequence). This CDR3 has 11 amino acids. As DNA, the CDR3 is TGTGCCTCCACAGGGTTCAACGAGCAGTACTTC. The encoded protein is CASTGFNEQYF.